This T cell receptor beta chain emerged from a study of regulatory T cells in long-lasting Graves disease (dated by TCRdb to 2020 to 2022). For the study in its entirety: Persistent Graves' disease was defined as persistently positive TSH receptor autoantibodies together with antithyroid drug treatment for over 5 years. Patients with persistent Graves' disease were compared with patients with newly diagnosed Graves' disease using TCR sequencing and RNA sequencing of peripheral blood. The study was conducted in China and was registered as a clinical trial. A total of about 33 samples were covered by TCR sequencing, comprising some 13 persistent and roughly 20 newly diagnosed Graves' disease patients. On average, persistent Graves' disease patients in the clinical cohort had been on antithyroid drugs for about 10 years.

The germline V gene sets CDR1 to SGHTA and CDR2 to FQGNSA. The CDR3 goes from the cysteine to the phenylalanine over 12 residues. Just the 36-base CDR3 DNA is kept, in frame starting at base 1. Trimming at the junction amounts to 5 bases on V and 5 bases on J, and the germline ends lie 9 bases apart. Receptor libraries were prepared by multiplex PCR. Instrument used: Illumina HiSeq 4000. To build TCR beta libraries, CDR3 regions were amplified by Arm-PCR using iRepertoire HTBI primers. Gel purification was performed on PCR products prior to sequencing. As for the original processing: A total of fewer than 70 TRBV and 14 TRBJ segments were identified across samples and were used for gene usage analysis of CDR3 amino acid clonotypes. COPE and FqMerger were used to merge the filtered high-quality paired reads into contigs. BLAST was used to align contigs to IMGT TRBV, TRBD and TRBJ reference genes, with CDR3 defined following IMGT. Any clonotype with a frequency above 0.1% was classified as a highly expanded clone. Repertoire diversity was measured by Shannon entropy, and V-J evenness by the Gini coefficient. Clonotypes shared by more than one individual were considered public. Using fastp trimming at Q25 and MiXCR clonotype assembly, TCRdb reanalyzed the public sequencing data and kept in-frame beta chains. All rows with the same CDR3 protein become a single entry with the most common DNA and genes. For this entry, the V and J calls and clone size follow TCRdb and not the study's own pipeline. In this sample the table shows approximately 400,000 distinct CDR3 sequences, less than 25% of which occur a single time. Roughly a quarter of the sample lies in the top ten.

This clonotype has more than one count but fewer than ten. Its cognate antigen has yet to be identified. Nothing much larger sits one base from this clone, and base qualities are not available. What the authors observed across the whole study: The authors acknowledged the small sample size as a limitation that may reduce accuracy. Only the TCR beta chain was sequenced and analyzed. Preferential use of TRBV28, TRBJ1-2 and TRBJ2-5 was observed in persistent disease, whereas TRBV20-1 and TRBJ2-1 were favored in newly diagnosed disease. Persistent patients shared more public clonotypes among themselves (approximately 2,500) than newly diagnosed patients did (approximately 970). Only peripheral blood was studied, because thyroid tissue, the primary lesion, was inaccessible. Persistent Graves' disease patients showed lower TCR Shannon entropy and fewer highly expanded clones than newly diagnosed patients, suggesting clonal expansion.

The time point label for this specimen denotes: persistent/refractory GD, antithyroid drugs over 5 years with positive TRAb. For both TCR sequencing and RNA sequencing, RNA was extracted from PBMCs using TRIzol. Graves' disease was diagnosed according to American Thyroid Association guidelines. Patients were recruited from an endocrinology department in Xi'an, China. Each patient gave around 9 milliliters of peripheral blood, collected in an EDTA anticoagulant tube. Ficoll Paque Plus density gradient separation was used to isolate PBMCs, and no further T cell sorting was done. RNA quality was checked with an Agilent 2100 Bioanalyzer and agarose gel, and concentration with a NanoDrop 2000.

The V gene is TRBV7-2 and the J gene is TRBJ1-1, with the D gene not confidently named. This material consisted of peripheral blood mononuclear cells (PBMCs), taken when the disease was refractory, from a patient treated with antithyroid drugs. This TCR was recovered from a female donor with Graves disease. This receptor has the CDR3 CASSPFVTEAFF. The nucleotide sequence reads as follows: TGTGCCAGCAGCCCCTTCGTAACTGAAGCTTTCTTT.